Listed here is a single TCR beta chain. Its specificity is unknown. This entry is derived from a study of identifying expanded T cells in peripheral blood. Regarding the study as a whole: Technical replicates showed around 1.3 changed clones; roughly two weeks around 15; four weeks 19. Roughly two-week clone count variance significantly increased as total template count grew.

TCRdb's table, derived via immunoSEQ multiplex PCR, lists solely in-frame clones and lacks some. The repertoire holds more than 90,000 clones, with around nine tenths as singletons. V gave up 6 bases and J gave up 9 bases, with 15 bases separating them. Germline V lookup: CDR1 SQVTM, CDR2 ANQGSEA. This CDR3 contains 13 residues. The TCR was taken from a person between 18 and 70 years old in good health. The sample comprised blood. The J gene is TRBJ1-6, the V gene TRBV29-1; D gene unclear. The CDR3 reads CSVRREEGSPLHF. The CDR3 bases are TGCAGCGTACGCCGGGAAGAGGGTTCACCCCTCCACTTT. The full variable domain, in which reference TRBV29-1 and TRBJ1-6 provide the parts outside the CDR3, is SAVISQKPSRDICQRGTSLTIQCQVDSQVTMMFWYRQQPGQSLTLIATANQGSEATYESGFVIDKFPISRPNLTFSTLTVSNMSPEDSSIYLCSVRREEGSPLHFGNGTRLTVT.